The 21 T cell receptor beta chains in this list originate from one sample, sequenced in a study of long-term antiretroviral therapy in people with HIV. Researchers report immunoSEQ v3.0 was run at survey level. Profiled with immunoSEQ multiplex PCR; TCRdb holds only in-frame clones, not every one. Of around 22,000 clones in the sample, roughly 82% were seen once. This sample comprised unsorted PBMCs, obtained 0.1 years before starting antiretroviral therapy. The receptors here all came from a man aged 18 to 30 with HIV.

The rearrangement links TRBV9 to TRBJ2-3; 7 bases line up with TRBD1. Germline V CDR1 and CDR2: SGDLS, YYNGEE. J lost 0 bases, V lost 3 bases, and 10 bases had no gene match. The CDR3 has 17 amino acids. The CDR3 DNA follows: TGTGCCAGCAGCGGACAGGGCACCCCGCCAAGCACAGATACGCAGTATTTT. The encoded protein is CASSGQGTPPSTDTQYF.

The chain is built from TRBV5-4 and TRBJ2-5; 8 bases line up with TRBD2. Germline V gene sequence: CDR1 SGHNT, CDR2 YYREEE (reference sequence). The CDR3 covers 16 residues. V shed 4 bases, J shed 2 bases, and the junction held 10 bases outside the gene matches. The CDR3 DNA sequence: TGTGCCAGCAGCCCCCGGCTAGCGGGCGCTCAAGAGACCCAGTACTTC. This sequence encodes CASSPRLAGAQETQYF.

The chain employs TRBV19 and TRBJ2-7; TRBD2 agrees at 7 bases. This CDR3 has 15 amino acids. The germline V gene encodes CDR1 LNHDA and CDR2 SQIVND (reference sequence). The ends lost 1 base at V and 2 bases at J; junction bases unmatched: 5. The CDR3 DNA reads as TGTGCCAGTAGTATAGGGGCTAGCGGAACCTACGAGCAGTACTTC. This encodes CASSIGASGTYEQYF.

The chain couples TRBV9 to TRBJ2-3; TRBD2 matches at 9 bases. Germline CDR1 SGDLS, CDR2 YYNGEE. V was clipped by 3 bases and J by 6 bases; unmatched bases: 17. The length of the CDR3 is 18 residues. The CDR3 region has the DNA TGTGCCAGCAGCGCACAAGGGTCCGGGACTAGCTCTGCGGATACGCAGTATTTT. Amino acids: CASSAQGSGTSSADTQYF.

CDR3 nucleotide sequence: TGTGCCAGCAGCCAAGACATGACTAGCACCAGCGAGCAGTACTTC. It codes for CASSQDMTSTSEQYF. The chain uses TRBV14 and TRBJ2-7, with TRBD2 identical over 7 bases. V lost 0 bases, J lost 6 bases, and 8 bases stayed unmatched. Per germline, CDR1 SGHDN and CDR2 FVKESK. The CDR3 totals 15 residues.

CDR3 loop: CASSRGDEQYF. CDR3 in DNA: TGTGCCTCCTCCCGCGGGGACGAGCAGTACTTC. The J gene is TRBJ2-7, the V gene TRBV30, with a possible D match to TRBD2 (6 bases). This CDR3 region has 11 residues. With 7 bases removed from V and 5 bases from J, the gap between germline ends came to 12 bases. Per germline, CDR1 GTSNPN and CDR2 SVGIG (reference sequence).

The rearrangement links TRBV27 to TRBJ1-2, with 12 positions matching TRBD1. CDR1 and CDR2 from the germline V gene are MNHEY and SMNVEV (reference sequence). The CDR3 extends over 15 amino acids. V lost 5 bases to trimming and J lost 7 bases; unmatched junction nucleotides: 8. DNA for the CDR3: TGTGCCAGCAGTCCCTTGGGACAGGGGGCGTTTGGCTACACCTTC. Translating it yields CASSPLGQGAFGYTF.

This clone has just one count. V usage is TRBV29-1 and J usage is TRBJ1-2; D unclear. Deletions cut 4 bases from V and 4 bases from J, with 10 bases between. This CDR3 comprises 12 residues. CDR1 is SQVTM and CDR2 is ANQGSEA in the germline V gene. The DNA of the CDR3 is TGCAGCGTTGTAAGACGGACCTATGGCTACACCTTC. It codes for CSVVRRTYGYTF.

The gene calls are TRBV5-1 and TRBJ1-1; TRBD1 is a possible D gene (6 bases). V lost 4 bases and J 3 bases, leaving 19 bases between the germline ends. The CDR3 totals 16 residues. Germline loops: CDR1 SGHRS, CDR2 YFSETQ. CDR3 loop: CASSPLSGTIDTEAFF. The CDR3 nucleotides read TGCGCCAGCAGCCCCCTTTCAGGGACAATCGACACTGAAGCTTTCTTT.

This clone was seen a handful of times. The chain combines TRBV7-2 with TRBJ2-2; D is possibly TRBD1 or TRBD2 (5 bases each). CDR1 SGHTA and CDR2 FQGNSA come from the germline V gene. V was pared by 5 bases and J by 4 bases, with 11 bases between. The CDR3 is 14 amino acids. The CDR3 loop reads CASSDRDVTGELFF. The CDR3, as DNA: TGTGCCAGCAGCGACCGGGACGTCACCGGGGAGCTGTTTTTT.

This chain links TRBV20-1 with TRBJ2-2; no clear D gene. The CDR3 loop spans 11 amino acids. V was clipped by 5 bases and J by 8 bases, with 9 bases between them. Germline CDR1 and CDR2: DFQATT and SNEGSKA (reference sequence). The DNA of the CDR3 is TGCAGTGCTCCACTACAAGGGGAGCTGTTTTTT. As protein: CSAPLQGELFF.

The chain has TRBV5-4 and TRBJ2-2; D is unclear. Trimming took 4 bases from V and 3 from J, leaving 10 bases between them. CDR3 length: 14 amino acids. Per germline, CDR1 SGHNT and CDR2 YYREEE (reference sequence). CDR3: CASSQPTDTGELFF. Here the CDR3 DNA reads TGTGCCAGCAGCCAACCGACGGACACCGGGGAGCTGTTTTTT.

The V and J genes are TRBV29-1 and TRBJ1-3, with unresolved D. Between the trimmed V and J ends, which lost 4 bases and 0 bases, there was a span of 10 bases. The CDR3 runs 14 residues. Germline CDR1 SQVTM, CDR2 ANQGSEA. The CDR3 here is CSVVMAGSGNTIYF. CDR3 bases: TGCAGCGTTGTAATGGCTGGCTCTGGAAACACCATATATTTT.

This chain joins TRBV11-2 and TRBJ2-5; no clear D gene. Trimming left V 3 bases short and J 5 bases short, with 4 bases between. This CDR3 has 11 residues. Germline-derived CDR1 and CDR2 are SGHAT and FQNNGV. The CDR3 coding sequence is TGTGCCAGCAGCTTTGGGGAGACCCAGTACTTC. This encodes CASSFGETQYF.

This chain joins TRBV4-3 and TRBJ2-7; TRBD2 aligns across 11 bases. Germline V CDR1 and CDR2: LGHNA, YSLEER. The ends lost 4 bases at V and 1 base at J; junction bases unmatched: 6. The length of the CDR3 is 16 residues. The CDR3 DNA reads as TGCGCCAGCAGCCTGGGGGGACTAGCGGATTCCTACGAGCAGTACTTC. Its translation: CASSLGGLADSYEQYF.

This sequence joins TRBV6-4 and TRBJ1-1; 8 bases match TRBD1. The V and J ends lost 2 bases and 4 bases, in that order; junction bases with no gene match: 3. The germline gives CDR1 MRHNA, CDR2 SNTAGT. There are 14 residues in the CDR3. The CDR3 loop reads CASSDTDRGTEAFF. CDR3 in DNA: TGTGCCAGCAGTGACACAGACAGGGGCACTGAAGCTTTCTTT.

The CDR3 spells CASRSAPEAFF. As DNA, the CDR3 is TGTGCCAGTAGATCAGCTCCTGAAGCTTTCTTT. The rearrangement links TRBV19 to TRBJ1-1; D remains ambiguous. CDR3 length equals 11 residues. Per germline, CDR1 LNHDA and CDR2 SQIVND (reference sequence). Trimming left V 6 bases short and J 6 bases short, with 8 bases between.

The chain combines TRBV29-1 with TRBJ2-5; the D gene could be TRBD1 or TRBD2 (5 bases each). The ends were cut back, 1 base at V and 7 bases at J, with 10 bases in the middle. This CDR3 has 12 residues. The germline V gene encodes CDR1 SQVTM and CDR2 ANQGSEA. This CDR3 is CSVEGRDGTQYF. The CDR3 region has the DNA TGCAGCGTTGAAGGCAGGGACGGGACCCAGTACTTC.

The rearrangement uses TRBV7-2 and TRBJ2-3; D is unclear. Germline CDR1 is SGHTA and CDR2 is FQGNSA. The CDR3 runs to 13 residues. V was pared by 3 bases and J by 1 base, with 5 bases between. The CDR3 DNA reads as TGTGCCAGCAGCTTCAGCGGCACAGATACGCAGTATTTT. Its protein product is CASSFSGTDTQYF.

The chain carries TRBV7-9 and TRBJ2-1; the match to TRBD2 covers 11 bases. The CDR3 runs 18 residues. Per the germline V gene, CDR1 is SEHNR and CDR2 is FQNEAQ (reference sequence). The V segment lost 5 bases and the J segment 3 bases; nucleotides outside the gene matches: 12. This CDR3 reads CASSLSGRLAGFYNEQFF. CDR3 DNA sequence: TGTGCCAGCAGCCTCTCGGGAAGACTAGCGGGGTTCTACAATGAGCAGTTCTTC.

This chain joins TRBV5-5 and TRBJ2-7; D is perhaps TRBD1 (5 bases). Looked up from germline, CDR1 is SGHKS and CDR2 is YYEKEE (reference sequence). The CDR3 consists of 13 residues. V was cut by 4 bases and J by 2 bases, with 10 bases left in between. This CDR3 reads CASSLDSPYEQYF. In DNA, the CDR3 is TGTGCCAGCAGCCTTGACAGCCCCTACGAGCAGTACTTC. Looking up the rest from reference TRBV5-5 and TRBJ2-7 gives the full variable domain: DAGVTQSPTHLIKTRGQQVTLRCSPISGHKSVSWYQQVLGQGPQFIFQYYEKEERGRGNFPDRFSARQFPNYSSELNVNALLLGDSALYLCASSLDSPYEQYFGPGTRLTVT.